The sequence of this T cell receptor beta chain was determined in a study of identical twins. A universal primer site was added by template switching, and unique molecular identifiers were carried by the cDNA. TCRdb re-called the 5' RACE reads with MiXCR, one entry per CDR3 protein. The sample has approximately 590,000 distinct CDR3 sequences, roughly 9.9% seen once; the top ten hold 2.5% to 3.5%. Trimming took 6 bases from V and 4 from J; bases not matched to a gene: 6. The CDR3 contains 14 residues. This clonotype has only a few counts. This same sample was also taken into another study, of yellow fever vaccine responses in identical twins.

The sequence derives from a woman aged 18-29 years in good health. Sequences were obtained from PBMCs. The chain links TRBV12-3 or TRBV12-4 to TRBJ2-5; 9 bases align to TRBD2. CDR3 residues: CASSQGLARETQYF. The CDR3 region has the DNA TGTGCCAGCAGCCAGGGACTAGCAAGAGAGACCCAGTACTTC.